Sequencing of this TCR beta chain was carried out in a study of blood T cell repertoires in COVID-19. Study information: The analysed material was cDNA or gDNA that came from T cells, B-cell-depleted T cells, or PBMCs.

Followed longitudinally, the Seattle patients had been enrolled during active infection. Profiled with immunoSEQ multiplex PCR; TCRdb holds only in-frame clones, not every one. The sample contains roughly 200,000 clones, roughly 87% of which appear only once. Per the germline V gene, CDR1 is SNHLY and CDR2 is FYNNEI. CDR3 length: 16 amino acids. The J segment lost 6 bases and the V segment lost 5 bases, leaving 13 bases of the junction unmatched. The sequenced sample consisted of peripheral blood. The sequence came from a woman between 55 and 75 years old with COVID-19, enrolled during active disease. The chain combines TRBV2 with TRBJ1-1; TRBD1 matches at 9 bases. The CDR3 region is CASSLTGGPTIPEAFF. CDR3 nucleotides: TGTGCCAGCAGTTTAACAGGGGGCCCCACTATCCCTGAAGCTTTCTTT.